The 18 T cell receptor beta chains reported below all come from one sample, sequenced in a study of early T cells in non-severe SARS-CoV-2 infection. TCRdb independently ran MiXCR on the 5' RACE reads; one entry per CDR3 protein. The repertoire consists of tens of thousands of distinct CDR3 sequences, with roughly 9% occurring once and the leading ten covering 20% to 25%. Sequenced input: whole blood. The receptors derive from an adult who was a healthcare worker with PCR-confirmed SARS-CoV-2 infection or an uninfected control (not recorded which).

The J gene is TRBJ2-3, the V gene TRBV11-2; D is possibly TRBD1 or TRBD2 (6 bases each). With 4 bases removed from V and 2 bases from J, the gap between germline ends came to 16 bases. Germline CDR1 is SGHAT and CDR2 is FQNNGV. CDR3 length equals 16 residues. The CDR3 region is CASSSPGADHTDTQYF. CDR3 DNA: TGTGCCAGCAGCTCTCCGGGGGCAGATCACACAGATACGCAGTATTTT.

As to this clonotype: A read error is possible here, since a much larger clone lies one base away. The V call is TRBV20-1, the J call TRBJ1-1; maybe TRBD1 (5 bases). V was cut by 5 bases and J by 3 bases, with 13 bases left in between. Germline V gives CDR1 DFQATT, CDR2 SNEGSKA (reference sequence). The CDR3 loop spans 13 amino acids. In DNA form, the CDR3 reads TGCAGTGCTCGAAAAGGGGTGGACACTGAAGCTTTCTTT. Encoded protein: CSARKGVDTEAFF.

This clonotype was recorded at least ten times. The gene calls are TRBV10-2 and TRBJ1-4; D ambiguous. V lost 8 bases and J 5 bases, leaving 12 bases between the germline ends. The CDR3 runs to 13 residues. Germline assignment: CDR1 WSHSY and CDR2 SAAADI. The CDR3 here is CASQRQPNEKLFF. In DNA form, the CDR3 reads TGCGCCAGCCAGCGCCAGCCGAATGAAAAACTGTTTTTT.

The genes are TRBV7-6 and TRBJ1-2; D perhaps matches TRBD1 (6 bases). Germline values: CDR1 SGHVS, CDR2 FNYEAQ. CDR3 length: 14 residues. The germline V and J ends were trimmed by 2 bases and 5 bases, with 12 bases remaining between them. CDR3 DNA sequence: TGTGCCAGCAGCTTATCGCACAGGGAGTATGGCTACACCTTC. Its protein product is CASSLSHREYGYTF.

This chain connects TRBV6-6 to TRBJ2-1; D is ambiguous. Germline V gene sequence: CDR1 MNHNY, CDR2 SVGAGI (reference sequence). Trimming pared 5 bases from V and 8 bases from J, leaving 13 bases between. The CDR3 sequence is 13 residues long. CDR3 in amino acids: CASSPTGSYEQFF. In nucleotides, the CDR3 is TGTGCCAGCAGTCCTACCGGCTCGTATGAGCAGTTCTTC.

This clonotype was seen more than once but under ten times. The chain employs TRBV6-6 and TRBJ2-3, with 8 nucleotides matching TRBD1. V shed 0 bases and J 0 bases; nucleotides not matched to a gene: 8. The CDR3 length is 18 residues. Germline CDR1 is MNHNY and CDR2 is SVGAGI (reference sequence). CDR3 DNA sequence: TGTGCCAGCAGTTACTCGATATCGTGGACAGGGAGCACAGATACGCAGTATTTT. It codes for CASSYSISWTGSTDTQYF.

This clonotype appeared a few times. This chain uses TRBV12-3 or TRBV12-4 with TRBJ1-4; D is ambiguous. Trimming took 3 bases from V and 4 from J, leaving 9 bases between them. The CDR3 is 14 residues long. This chain's CDR3 is CASSFGSHNEKLFF. In DNA, the CDR3 is TGTGCCAGCAGTTTCGGCAGTCATAATGAAAAACTGTTTTTT.

The chain is built from TRBV4-1 and TRBJ1-6; D possibly corresponds to TRBD1 (5 bases). Germline lookup yields CDR1 MGHRA and CDR2 YSYEKL. The length of the CDR3 is 13 residues. Between the trimmed V and J ends, which lost 0 bases and 14 bases, there was a span of 11 bases. The CDR3 reads CASSQDGGSTLHF. CDR3 nucleotide sequence: TGCGCCAGCAGCCAAGATGGGGGATCAACCCTCCACTTT.

The rearrangement links TRBV7-9 to TRBJ2-3; D is unclear. V was cut by 2 bases and J by 5 bases, with 11 bases left in between. CDR1 is SEHNR and CDR2 is FQNEAQ in the germline V gene (reference sequence). There are 14 residues in the CDR3. The chain's CDR3 is CASSLSELGDTQYF. CDR3 DNA: TGTGCCAGCAGCTTATCTGAGCTAGGAGATACGCAGTATTTT.

The rearrangement links TRBV6-5 to TRBJ1-2; no definite D call. Trimming pared 6 bases from V and 4 bases from J, leaving 6 bases between. CDR1 is MNHEY and CDR2 is SVGAGI in the germline V gene. The CDR3 consists of 11 residues. This CDR3 is CASRGSYGYTF. CDR3 bases: TGTGCCAGCAGGGGTTCCTATGGCTACACCTTC.

The chain is built from TRBV20-1 and TRBJ2-5; 8 bases map to TRBD2. This CDR3 has 15 residues. Germline CDR1 and CDR2: DFQATT and SNEGSKA (reference sequence). V dropped 0 bases and J dropped 3; count of bases not matched to a gene: 6. Here the CDR3 reads CSARDWRGAEETQYF. CDR3 nucleotides: TGCAGTGCTAGAGACTGGCGGGGGGCCGAAGAGACCCAGTACTTC.

Ten or more counts support this clonotype. The V call is TRBV19, the J call TRBJ2-1, with D perhaps matching TRBD2 (6 bases). The CDR3 is made up of 15 amino acids. Between the trimmed V and J ends, which lost 5 bases and 4 bases, there was a span of 15 bases. Germline-derived CDR1 and CDR2 are LNHDA and SQIVND (reference sequence). The CDR3 loop reads CASSPGSGPYNEQFF. The CDR3 DNA sequence: TGTGCCAGTAGTCCCGGGAGCGGCCCTTACAATGAGCAGTTCTTC. Full variable domain (remainder filled in from reference TRBV19 and TRBJ2-1): DGGITQSPKYLFRKEGQNVTLSCEQNLNHDAMYWYRQDPGQGLRLIYYSQIVNDFQKGDIAEGYSVSREKKESFPLTVTSAQKNPTAFYLCASSPGSGPYNEQFFGPGTRLTVL.

J is TRBJ2-2 and V is TRBV4-1; 8 bases are a match to TRBD1. CDR3 size: 16 residues. With 3 bases clipped from V and 1 base from J, the junction kept 4 bases outside the gene matches. CDR1 and CDR2 (germline): MGHRA, YSYEKL. Here the CDR3 reads CASSHKQGVNTGELFF. The DNA for the CDR3 is TGCGCCAGCAGCCACAAACAGGGGGTGAACACCGGGGAGCTGTTTTTT.

This clonotype was counted many times. The chain couples TRBV7-6 to TRBJ2-7; maybe TRBD1 (5 bases). The length of the CDR3 is 13 residues. Germline assignment: CDR1 SGHVS and CDR2 FNYEAQ. Trimming cost V 5 bases and J 1 base, with 9 bases left between them. CDR3: CASSPDSSYEQYF. The CDR3 nucleotides are TGTGCCAGCAGCCCCGACAGTTCCTACGAGCAGTACTTC.

This clonotype was seen repeatedly, ten times or more. V and J are TRBV20-1 and TRBJ2-5, with TRBD1 identical over 9 bases. After removal of 3 bases from V and 7 bases from J, the junction contained 18 bases not matched to a gene. Germline CDR1 is DFQATT and CDR2 is SNEGSKA (reference sequence). CDR3 length: 17 residues. The CDR3 DNA sequence: TGCAGTGCTAGGAGTAACCCGGGACAGGGTGATTTCGGGACCCAGTACTTC. Protein: CSARSNPGQGDFGTQYF.

The V and J genes are TRBV12-3 or TRBV12-4 and TRBJ1-6; D not certain. The length of the CDR3 is 15 residues. V was pared by 1 base and J by 5 bases, with 9 bases between. The CDR3 coding sequence is TGTGCCAGCAGTTTAGGGGGAATCCATAATTCACCCCTCCACTTT. Translated, it gives CASSLGGIHNSPLHF.

This chain uses TRBV20-1 with TRBJ2-7; D is uncertain. Germline V gene sequence: CDR1 DFQATT, CDR2 SNEGSKA (reference sequence). This CDR3 region has 13 residues. V gave up 6 bases and J gave up 7 bases, with 19 bases separating them. The CDR3 DNA follows: TGCAGTGCGCAAAACCCCCCTAGGGAAGAGCAGTACTTC. Translation gives CSAQNPPREEQYF.

This clonotype occurred many times. The chain combines TRBV5-4 with TRBJ2-3; D remains unclear. CDR1 and CDR2 (germline): SGHNT, YYREEE (reference sequence). The CDR3 spans 14 residues. V lost 4 bases and J 2 bases, leaving 11 bases between the germline ends. The CDR3 DNA is TGTGCCAGCAGCCGACTGGAAGACACAGATACGCAGTATTTT. Amino acids: CASSRLEDTDTQYF.